Below, 27 T cell receptor beta chains from the same sample are listed, as sequenced in a study of cytomegalovirus exposure and HLA in healthy donors. Use of 60 Vbeta and 13 Jbeta primers characterized the PCR. Here immunoSEQ multiplex PCR was the method, and the copy in TCRdb shows in-frame clones only, minus some. The profile shows under 200,000 clones, approximately 84% of them singletons. Sequenced: PBMCs. These receptors originate from a man in his forties or fifties in good health and CMV-seropositive.

V is TRBV30 and J is TRBJ2-7; 7 positions agree with TRBD2. CDR3 length: 13 residues. In germline, CDR1 is GTSNPN, CDR2 SVGIG (reference sequence). Losses at the gene ends were 5 bases for V and 0 bases for J; bases not matched to a gene: 4. CDR3 DNA: TGTGCCTGGGAGCGGGGACCCTCCTACGAGCAGTACTTC. Translation: CAWERGPSYEQYF.

This clone was detected only a few times. The chain joins TRBV11-3 to TRBJ2-1; a possible D gene is TRBD2 (7 bases). The germline CDR1 and CDR2 sequences are SGHNT and YENEEA. The germline V and J ends were trimmed by 2 bases and 4 bases, with 9 bases remaining between them. The CDR3 is 14 amino acids. In DNA form, the CDR3 reads TGTGCCAGCAGCTTACGGGGGGCTTACAATGAGCAGTTCTTC. Amino acid sequence: CASSLRGAYNEQFF.

The chain combines TRBV30 with TRBJ1-1; D unclear. Per the germline V gene, CDR1 is GTSNPN and CDR2 is SVGIG (reference sequence). Trimming pared 1 base from V and 9 bases from J, leaving 9 bases between. There are 11 residues in the CDR3. CDR3 sequence reads: CAWSDGSKAFF. In nucleotides, the CDR3 is TGTGCCTGGAGTGATGGCAGTAAAGCTTTCTTT.

This clone was seen only once. The chain carries TRBV6-6 and TRBJ2-1, with D uncertain. CDR1 and CDR2 from the germline V gene are MNHNY and SVGAGI (reference sequence). This CDR3 comprises 11 residues. V was shortened by 7 bases and J by 7 bases, with 8 bases between the two germline ends. The CDR3 region is CASNRGNEQFF. The CDR3, as DNA: TGTGCCAGCAATCGAGGTAATGAGCAGTTCTTC.

The V and J genes are TRBV28 and TRBJ1-5; 11 bases agree with TRBD1. V lost 11 bases to trimming and J lost 7 bases; unmatched junction nucleotides: 7. CDR3 length: 13 residues. Germline loops: CDR1 MDHEN, CDR2 SYDVKM. In nucleotides, the CDR3 is TGTGCCTCGGGACAGGGGGTAGGACAGCCCCAGCATTTT. This gives the protein CASGQGVGQPQHF.

The CDR3 region is CASRADSLNTEAFF. CDR3 DNA sequence: TGTGCCAGCAGAGCGGACAGTTTGAACACTGAAGCTTTCTTT. The chain joins TRBV28 to TRBJ1-1, with D maybe TRBD1 (6 bases). This CDR3 has 14 residues. CDR1 and CDR2 (germline): MDHEN, SYDVKM. The V gene lost 6 bases and the J gene lost 0 bases, with 11 bases spanning the gap.

Only a few counts were recorded for this clone. J is TRBJ2-2 and V is TRBV4-1, with TRBD2 matching over 9 bases. CDR1 is MGHRA, CDR2 YSYEKL, per germline. The CDR3 spans 15 residues. J was trimmed by 4 bases and V by 8 bases; bases with no gene match: 8. The CDR3 DNA follows: TGCGCCAGCGGGAATAGCGGGAGAGGCACCGGGGAGCTGTTTTTT. It encodes CASGNSGRGTGELFF.

J is TRBJ1-4 and V is TRBV4-3; TRBD1 is a possible D gene (6 bases). From germline, CDR1 is LGHNA and CDR2 YSLEER. V was clipped by 0 bases and J by 6 bases, with 14 bases between them. The CDR3 runs 16 residues. CDR3 coding DNA: TGCGCCAGCAGCCAAGAGAGGACAGCCTTTGATGAAAAACTGTTTTTT. Its translation is CASSQERTAFDEKLFF.

The table lists this clone with a count of one. The chain links TRBV7-6 to TRBJ2-5; tentative D call: TRBD1 (5 bases). The V gene's germline CDR1 is SGHVS and CDR2 FNYEAQ. V lost 3 bases, J lost 2 bases, and 16 bases lay in between. The CDR3 length is 16 residues. The CDR3 loop reads CASSFGAAGLQETQYF. The CDR3 DNA sequence: TGTGCCAGCAGCTTCGGCGCAGCAGGGCTGCAAGAGACCCAGTACTTC.

Only one count was recorded for this clone. DNA for the CDR3: TGTGCCAGAAGCACGAGCGGCGTCTTGGTAAATGAGCAGTTCTTC. This encodes CARSTSGVLVNEQFF. The genes are TRBV7-5 and TRBJ2-1; TRBD2 reflects the table's D call only, with no check against the DNA. TRBV7-5 is labeled a pseudogene. This CDR3 has 15 amino acids.

The chain is built from TRBV1 and TRBJ2-3; TRBD2 is the table's D call and was not checked against the DNA. TRBV1 is a known pseudogene. This CDR3 is built from 18 residues. The CDR3 spells CTSAPASLAGGEADTQYF. CDR3 bases: TGCACCAGCGCCCCAGCATCACTAGCGGGGGGTGAGGCAGATACGCAGTATTTT.

V gene TRBV6-5 combines with J gene TRBJ1-1, with TRBD1 matching over 12 bases. With 6 bases clipped from V and 5 bases from J, the junction kept 7 bases outside the gene matches. CDR3 size: 15 residues. Germline loops: CDR1 MNHEY, CDR2 SVGAGI. CDR3 sequence: CASRPGQGAITEAFF. In DNA, the CDR3 is TGTGCCAGCAGGCCGGGACAGGGGGCGATAACTGAAGCTTTCTTT.

The sample holds one count of this clone. V and J are TRBV27 and TRBJ1-4; no firm D call. There are 15 residues in the CDR3. V was cut by 2 bases and J by 6 bases, with 13 bases left in between. Germline V gene data show CDR1 as MNHEY and CDR2 as SMNVEV (reference sequence). The CDR3 protein is CASSLKGREDEKLFF. Here the CDR3 DNA reads TGTGCCAGCAGTTTAAAAGGGCGGGAGGATGAAAAACTGTTTTTT.

This chain connects TRBV9 to TRBJ2-1, with TRBD2 as a possible D gene (6 bases). CDR3 length: 14 amino acids. CDR1 SGDLS and CDR2 YYNGEE come from the germline V gene. V dropped 0 bases and J dropped 2 bases, with 6 bases sitting between them. CDR3 DNA sequence: TGTGCCAGCAGCGTAGGGGGGGCCTACAATGAGCAGTTCTTC. Translation: CASSVGGAYNEQFF.

This clone was detected only a few times. The chain combines TRBV30 with TRBJ1-2; 12 nucleotides align to TRBD1. Germline CDR1 reads GTSNPN; CDR2 reads SVGIG (reference sequence). Trimming cost V 8 bases and J 8 bases; bases outside gene matches: 6. CDR3 length: 12 residues. The CDR3 sequence: CAGGQGASGYTF. CDR3 nucleotides: TGTGCCGGGGGACAGGGGGCTAGCGGCTACACCTTC.

The chain combines TRBV2 with TRBJ2-7, with 9 bases lining up with TRBD1. V lost 6 bases, J lost 5 bases, and 5 bases stayed unmatched. This CDR3 has 13 residues. Germline V gene data show CDR1 as SNHLY and CDR2 as FYNNEI. This chain's CDR3 is CASRGQGSDEQYF. The CDR3 nucleotides read TGTGCCAGCAGGGGACAGGGTTCCGACGAGCAGTACTTC.

In its sample, this clone was seen a few times. V and J are TRBV11-1 and TRBJ2-5; 8 bases align to TRBD2. Germline values: CDR1 SGHAT, CDR2 FQDESV (reference sequence). The CDR3 loop spans 15 amino acids. The junction had 6 bases not matched to a gene; V was cut back by 4 bases and J by 2 bases. In DNA form, the CDR3 reads TGTGCCAGCAGCTCGGGGGGGAGACGACAAGAGACCCAGTACTTC. It translates to CASSSGGRRQETQYF.

The chain has TRBV6-5 and TRBJ2-1; the D is unclear. CDR1 and CDR2 (germline): MNHEY, SVGAGI. V was shortened by 6 bases and J by 0 bases, with 9 bases between the two germline ends. The CDR3 length is 14 residues. The DNA for the CDR3 is TGTGCCAGCAGGAAATCCGGCTCCTACAATGAGCAGTTCTTC. Amino acids: CASRKSGSYNEQFF.

The chain has TRBV5-1 and TRBJ2-3; perhaps TRBD2 as D (5 bases). The CDR3 is 15 residues long. Trimming left V 4 bases short and J 2 bases short, with 14 bases between. The germline gives CDR1 SGHRS, CDR2 YFSETQ. CDR3 loop: CASSPSRPPTDTQYF. In DNA form, the CDR3 reads TGCGCCAGCAGCCCTAGCAGGCCTCCCACAGATACGCAGTATTTT. Using reference TRBV5-1 and TRBJ2-3 for the parts outside the CDR3, the full variable domain is KAGVTQTPRYLIKTRGQQVTLSCSPISGHRSVSWYQQTPGQGLQFLFEYFSETQRNKGNFPGRFSGRQFSNSRSEMNVSTLELGDSALYLCASSPSRPPTDTQYFGPGTRLTVL.

V usage is TRBV18 and J usage is TRBJ1-4; TRBD1 is a possible D gene (5 bases). Germline CDR1 and CDR2: KGHSH and LQKENI. The CDR3 spans 17 residues. Trimming removed 4 bases from V and 3 bases from J, with 18 bases in between. The CDR3 reads CASSLPGLRGSNEKLFF. The DNA for the CDR3 is TGTGCCAGCTCACTGCCGGGACTGCGGGGTTCTAATGAAAAACTGTTTTTT.

This clone was counted a single time. The chain is built from TRBV30 and TRBJ1-4, with D hard to call. The germline V gene encodes CDR1 GTSNPN and CDR2 SVGIG (reference sequence). The CDR3 spans 14 residues. Trimming left V 5 bases short and J 0 bases short, with 10 bases between. CDR3 residues: CAWGLPATNEKLFF. CDR3 DNA: TGTGCCTGGGGACTTCCTGCAACTAATGAAAAACTGTTTTTT. Supplemented by reference TRBV30 and TRBJ1-4, the full variable domain reads SQTIHQWPATLVQPVGSPLSLECTVEGTSNPNLYWYRQAAGRGLQLLFYSVGIGQISSEVPQNLSASRPQDRQFILSSKKLLLSDSGFYLCAWGLPATNEKLFFGSGTQLSVL.

The chain uses TRBV6-1 and TRBJ2-3; weak D call: TRBD2 (6 bases). This CDR3 contains 14 residues. The V gene lost 1 base and the J gene lost 1 base, with 6 bases spanning the gap. In germline, CDR1 is MNHNS, CDR2 SASEGT. This chain's CDR3 is CASSEERGTDTQYF. The CDR3 DNA reads as TGTGCCAGCAGTGAAGAGCGGGGCACAGATACGCAGTATTTT.

The V call is TRBV7-2, the J call TRBJ2-7; unclear D gene. The CDR3 has 13 residues. In germline, CDR1 is SGHTA, CDR2 FQGNSA. Deletions cut 1 base from V and 2 bases from J, with 6 bases between. The CDR3 nucleotides read TGTGCCAGCAGCTTAGGGAGCACCTACGAGCAGTACTTC. Residues: CASSLGSTYEQYF.

In its sample, this clone was seen once. The genes are TRBV11-2 and TRBJ2-7; 9 bases line up with TRBD1. Germline lookup yields CDR1 SGHAT and CDR2 FQNNGV. V dropped 4 bases and J dropped 5; count of bases not matched to a gene: 12. CDR3 length equals 16 residues. This chain's CDR3 is CASSSRTGAHLDEQYF. CDR3 in DNA: TGTGCCAGCAGCTCCCGGACAGGGGCACATTTGGACGAGCAGTACTTC. Supplemented by reference TRBV11-2 and TRBJ2-7, the full variable domain reads EAGVAQSPRYKIIEKRQSVAFWCNPISGHATLYWYQQILGQGPKLLIQFQNNGVVDDSQLPKDRFSAERLKGVDSTLKIQPAKLEDSAVYLCASSSRTGAHLDEQYFGPGTRLTVT.

This clone was detected only once. This sequence joins TRBV11-2 and TRBJ2-1; 7 nucleotides match TRBD2. CDR1 is SGHAT and CDR2 is FQNNGV in the germline V gene. The junction had 6 bases not matched to a gene; V was cut back by 1 base and J by 0 bases. The CDR3 is 17 residues long. The CDR3 spells CASSLVAGGSSYNEQFF. The CDR3 nucleotides read TGTGCCAGCAGCTTAGTGGCCGGCGGGAGCTCCTACAATGAGCAGTTCTTC. The whole variable domain, remainder taken from reference TRBV11-2 and TRBJ2-1, is EAGVAQSPRYKIIEKRQSVAFWCNPISGHATLYWYQQILGQGPKLLIQFQNNGVVDDSQLPKDRFSAERLKGVDSTLKIQPAKLEDSAVYLCASSLVAGGSSYNEQFFGPGTRLTVL.

The J gene is TRBJ1-1, the V gene TRBV28; D uncertain. Trimming stripped 4 bases from V and 1 base from J, with 13 bases between. The germline V gene encodes CDR1 MDHEN and CDR2 SYDVKM. This CDR3 comprises 15 residues. This CDR3 reads CASSCRGCGNTEAFF. The CDR3 region has the DNA TGTGCCAGCAGTTGTAGAGGGTGTGGGAACACTGAAGCTTTCTTT.

The chain employs TRBV29-1 and TRBJ1-1, with TRBD1 matching over 11 bases. After removal of 6 bases from V and 4 bases from J, the junction contained 4 bases not matched to a gene. Germline V lookup: CDR1 SQVTM, CDR2 ANQGSEA. The CDR3 runs to 13 residues. This CDR3 reads CSVWDRGGTEAFF. As DNA, the CDR3 is TGCAGCGTGTGGGACAGGGGGGGCACTGAAGCTTTCTTT.